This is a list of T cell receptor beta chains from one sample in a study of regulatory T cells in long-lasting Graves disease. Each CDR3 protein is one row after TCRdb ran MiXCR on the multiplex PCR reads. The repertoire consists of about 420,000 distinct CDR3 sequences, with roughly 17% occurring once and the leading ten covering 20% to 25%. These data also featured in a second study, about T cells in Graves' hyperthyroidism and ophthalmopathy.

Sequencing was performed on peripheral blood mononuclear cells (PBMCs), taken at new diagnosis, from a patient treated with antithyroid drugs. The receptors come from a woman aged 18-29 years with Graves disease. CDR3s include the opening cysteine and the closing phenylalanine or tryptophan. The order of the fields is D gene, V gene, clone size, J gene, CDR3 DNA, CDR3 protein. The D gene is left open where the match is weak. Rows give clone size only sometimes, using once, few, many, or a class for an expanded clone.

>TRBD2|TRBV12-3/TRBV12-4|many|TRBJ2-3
TGTGCCAGCAGTTTGGCTAGCGGGAAGACAGATACGCAGTATTTT
CASSLASGKTDTQYF
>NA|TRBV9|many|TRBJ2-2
TGTGCCAGCAGCGTATCGTCCTGGGCCGGGGAGCTGTTTTTT
CASSVSSWAGELFF
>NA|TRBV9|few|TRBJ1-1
TGTGCCAGCAGCGTAGTCTCAGGGGTGAACACTGAAGCTTTCTTT
CASSVVSGVNTEAFF
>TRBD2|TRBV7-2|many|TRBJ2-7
TGTGCCAGCAGCTGGGTGCTAGGCGGGAGGGCCGTTTACGAGCAGTACTTC
CASSWVLGGRAVYEQYF
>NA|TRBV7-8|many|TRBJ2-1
TGTGCCAGCGGCGATGAGCAGTTCTTC
CASGDEQFF
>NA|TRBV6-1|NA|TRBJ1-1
TGTGCCAGCAGTGATCAGGGGAGGGTGTACACTGAAGCTTTCTTC
CASSDQGRVYTEAFF
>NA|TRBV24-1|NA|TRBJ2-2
TGTGCCACCAGTGATTTGTCGCCCCCCACCGGGGAGCTGTTTTTT
CATSDLSPPTGELFF
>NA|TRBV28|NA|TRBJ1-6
TGTGCCAGCAGTTTCCCCTTATTCGGGTCACCCCTCCACTTT
CASSFPLFGSPLHF
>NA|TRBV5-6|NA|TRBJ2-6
TGTGCCAGCACCCTGGGGGGCTCTGGGGCCAACGTCCTGACTTTC
CASTLGGSGANVLTF
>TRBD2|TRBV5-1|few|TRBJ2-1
TGCGCCAGCAGCCATTTAGCGGGAGTGGGCCTACCAAATGAGCAGTTCTTC
CASSHLAGVGLPNEQFF
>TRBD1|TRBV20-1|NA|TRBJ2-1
TGCAGTGCTAGTGAGCCAAGGCACCGACAGGGGAGTTCCTACAATGAGCAGTTCTTC
CSASEPRHRQGSSYNEQFF
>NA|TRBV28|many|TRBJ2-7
TGTGCCAGCAGTATACAGGCCGTCTCCTACGAGCAGTACTTC
CASSIQAVSYEQYF
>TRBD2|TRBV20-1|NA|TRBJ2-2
TGCAGTGCTACGACTAGCGGGAGACTCAGGGTCGGGGAGCTGTTTTTT
CSATTSGRLRVGELFF
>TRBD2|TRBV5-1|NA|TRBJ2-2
TGCGCCAGCAGCTGGGGAATGGGTAGCGGGAGGACCGCGAACACCGGGGAGCTGTTTTTT
CASSWGMGSGRTANTGELFF
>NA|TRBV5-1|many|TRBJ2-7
TGCGCCAGCCGCTTGGGGACAAGCTACTACGAGCAGTACTTC
CASRLGTSYYEQYF
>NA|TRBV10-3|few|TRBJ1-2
TGTGCCATCAGTGAGTCGACTCGGGTTGGCTACACCTTC
CAISESTRVGYTF
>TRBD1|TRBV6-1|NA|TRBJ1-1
TGTGCCAGCAGAGACAGACAGGGTTTGAGCGACACTAAAGCTTTCTTT
CASRDRQGLSDTKAFF
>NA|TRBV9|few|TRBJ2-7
TGTGCCAGCAGCTTCACTGCGAATCCCTACGAGCAGTACTTC
CASSFTANPYEQYF
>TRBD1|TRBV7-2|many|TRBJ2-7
TGTGCCAGCAGCACCTCAGGGGGCTCCTACGAGCAGTACTTC
CASSTSGGSYEQYF
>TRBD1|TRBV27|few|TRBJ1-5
TGTGCCAGCAGCCAAAACCGGGACAGTCAGCCCCAGCATTTT
CASSQNRDSQPQHF
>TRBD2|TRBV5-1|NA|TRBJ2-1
TGCGCCAGCAGCTTGGAACCTAGCGGGATTTACAATGAGCAGTTCTTC
CASSLEPSGIYNEQFF
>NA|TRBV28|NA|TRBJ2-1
TGTGCCAGCAGGCTGATCGATGGGGGGCAGTTCTTC
CASRLIDGGQFF
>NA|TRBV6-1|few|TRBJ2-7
TGTGCCAGCAGTCTACGGGGGACGTATGTCGAGCAGTACTTC
CASSLRGTYVEQYF
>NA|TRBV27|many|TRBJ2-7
TGTGCCAGCAGTTTATCGGAGACCTACGAGCAGTACTTC
CASSLSETYEQYF
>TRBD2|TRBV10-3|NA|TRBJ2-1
TGTGCCATCAGTGAGTCTGGACTAGCGGGAGGGACTGAACTTTACAATGAGCAGTTCTTC
CAISESGLAGGTELYNEQFF
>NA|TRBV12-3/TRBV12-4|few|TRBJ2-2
TGTGCCAGCAGACTGGGGGGCGCCGGGGAGCTGTTTTTT
CASRLGGAGELFF
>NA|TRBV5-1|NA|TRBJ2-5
TGCGCCAGCAGCTTCCAAGCGACAGAGACCCAGTACTTC
CASSFQATETQYF
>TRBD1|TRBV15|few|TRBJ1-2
TGTGCCACCAGCAGAGATGGGACAGGGTCCCCCTTAGGCTACACCTTC
CATSRDGTGSPLGYTF
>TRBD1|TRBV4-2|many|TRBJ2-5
TGTGCCAGCAGCCAAGACCTCCCGGGACAGGGTAAAGAGACCCAGTACTTC
CASSQDLPGQGKETQYF
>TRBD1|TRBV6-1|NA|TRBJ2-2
TGTGCCAGCGCACCCGGGACAGGGCACGGCGGGGAGCTGTTTTTT
CASAPGTGHGGELFF
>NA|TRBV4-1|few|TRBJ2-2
TGCGCCAGCAGCCAAGGGCCGGCCGGGGAGCTGTTTTTT
CASSQGPAGELFF
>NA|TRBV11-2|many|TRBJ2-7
TGTGCCAGCAGCTTAGAGGGTAGCATCTACGAGCAGTACTTC
CASSLEGSIYEQYF
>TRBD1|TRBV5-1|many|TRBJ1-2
TGCGCCAGCAGCTTGCTCGGGACAGGGGTCGGCTACACCTTC
CASSLLGTGVGYTF
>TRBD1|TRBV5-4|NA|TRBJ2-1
TGTGCCAGCAGCCCTCGACAGGGGGCGGAGAATGAGCAGTTCTTC
CASSPRQGAENEQFF
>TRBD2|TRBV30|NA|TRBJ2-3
TGTGCCTGGAGACTAGCGGGGACGGGAGATACGCAGTATTTT
CAWRLAGTGDTQYF
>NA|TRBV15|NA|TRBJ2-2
TGTGCCACCAGGAGGGGCCAGAACACCGGGGAGCTGTTTTTT
CATRRGQNTGELFF
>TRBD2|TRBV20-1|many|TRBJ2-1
TGCAGTGCTAGTCTCCCGACTAGCGTTTACAATGAGCAGTTCTTC
CSASLPTSVYNEQFF
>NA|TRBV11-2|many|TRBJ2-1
TGTGCCAGCAGCTGGGGGGAGTGGGGATACAATGAGCAGTTCTTC
CASSWGEWGYNEQFF
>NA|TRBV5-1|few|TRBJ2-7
TGCGCCAGCAGCTTGGGGGCAGGGTCTTTCTACGAGCAGTACTTC
CASSLGAGSFYEQYF
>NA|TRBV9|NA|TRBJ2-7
TGTGCCAGCAGCGTAGGGGGGGAGGCGACCTACGAGCAGTACTTC
CASSVGGEATYEQYF
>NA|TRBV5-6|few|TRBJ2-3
TGTGCCAGCAGCTTTACCGGCACAGATACGCAGTATTTT
CASSFTGTDTQYF
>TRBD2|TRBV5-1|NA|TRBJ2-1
TGCGCCAGCAGCTTATCGGGACTAGCGGGAGGGCCCAACAACCAGCAGTTCTTC
CASSLSGLAGGPNNQQFF
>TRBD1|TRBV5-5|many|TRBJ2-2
TGTGCCAGCAGCCATACAGGGGGAATGGGCACCGGGGAGCTGTTTTTT
CASSHTGGMGTGELFF
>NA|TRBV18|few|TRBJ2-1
TGTGCCAGCTCACCAAGGATTTATGAGCAGTTCTTC
CASSPRIYEQFF
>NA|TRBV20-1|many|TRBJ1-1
TGCAGTGCGCCCCGGGCGGCAGGGTCTGTGAACACTGAAGCTTTCTTT
CSAPRAAGSVNTEAFF
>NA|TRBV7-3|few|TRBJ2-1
TGTGCCAGCAGCTTAAACCCGGCACACCAATCCTACAATGAGCAGTTCTTC
CASSLNPAHQSYNEQFF
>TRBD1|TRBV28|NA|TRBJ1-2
TGTGCCAGCAGTTGTATGCGGCAGGGGGCGCCTGGCTACACCTTC
CASSCMRQGAPGYTF
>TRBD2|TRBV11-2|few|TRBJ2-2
TGTGCCAGCAGCTTAGTAGCCAGACTAGCGGTCACCGGGGAGCTGTTTTTT
CASSLVARLAVTGELFF